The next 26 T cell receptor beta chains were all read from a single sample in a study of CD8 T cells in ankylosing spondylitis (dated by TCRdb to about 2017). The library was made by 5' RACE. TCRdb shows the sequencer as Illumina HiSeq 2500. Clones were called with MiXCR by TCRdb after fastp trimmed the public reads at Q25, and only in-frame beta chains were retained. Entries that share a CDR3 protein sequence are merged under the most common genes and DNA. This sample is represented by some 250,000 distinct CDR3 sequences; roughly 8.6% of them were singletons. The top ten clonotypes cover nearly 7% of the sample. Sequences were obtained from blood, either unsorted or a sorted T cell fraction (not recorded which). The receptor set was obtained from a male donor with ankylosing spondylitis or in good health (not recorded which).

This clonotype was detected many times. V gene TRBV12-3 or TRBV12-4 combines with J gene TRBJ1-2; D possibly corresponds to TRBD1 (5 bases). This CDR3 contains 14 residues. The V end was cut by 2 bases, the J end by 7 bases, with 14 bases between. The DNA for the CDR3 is TGTGCCAGCAGTTTAAATCAGGGAACAGTTGGCTACACCTTC. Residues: CASSLNQGTVGYTF.

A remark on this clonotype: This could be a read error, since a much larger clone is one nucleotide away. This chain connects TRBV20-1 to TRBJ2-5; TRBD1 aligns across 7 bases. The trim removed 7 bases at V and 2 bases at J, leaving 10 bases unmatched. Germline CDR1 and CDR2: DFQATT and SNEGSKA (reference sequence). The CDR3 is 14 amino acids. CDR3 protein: CSVISPTGQETQYF. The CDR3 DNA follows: TGCAGTGTCATAAGCCCGACAGGGCAAGAGACCCAGTACTTC.

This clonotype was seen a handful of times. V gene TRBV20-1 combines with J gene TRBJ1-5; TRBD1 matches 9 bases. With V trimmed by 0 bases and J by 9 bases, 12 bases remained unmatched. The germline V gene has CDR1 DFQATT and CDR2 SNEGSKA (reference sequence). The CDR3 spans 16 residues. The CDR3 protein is CSARDPAGQGYRPQHF. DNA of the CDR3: TGCAGTGCTAGAGACCCCGCGGGACAGGGTTATCGGCCCCAGCATTTT.

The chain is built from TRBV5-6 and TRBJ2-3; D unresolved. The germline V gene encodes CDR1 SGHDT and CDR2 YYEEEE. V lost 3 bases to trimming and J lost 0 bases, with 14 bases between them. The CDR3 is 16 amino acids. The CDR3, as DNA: TGTGCCAGCAGCTCTAACCGACTCGGTAGCACAGATACGCAGTATTTT. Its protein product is CASSSNRLGSTDTQYF.

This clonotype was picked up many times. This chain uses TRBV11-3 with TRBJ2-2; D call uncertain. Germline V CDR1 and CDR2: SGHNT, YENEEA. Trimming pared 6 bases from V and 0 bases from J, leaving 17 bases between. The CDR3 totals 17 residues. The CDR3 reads CASRSRFADANTGELFF. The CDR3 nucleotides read TGTGCCAGCAGGTCCCGGTTTGCGGACGCGAACACCGGGGAGCTGTTTTTT.

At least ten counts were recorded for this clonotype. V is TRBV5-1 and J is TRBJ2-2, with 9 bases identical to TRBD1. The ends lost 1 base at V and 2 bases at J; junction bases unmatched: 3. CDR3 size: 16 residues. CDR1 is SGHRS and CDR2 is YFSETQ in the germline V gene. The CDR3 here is CASSLLGQGNTGELFF. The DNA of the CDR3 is TGCGCCAGCAGCTTGTTGGGACAGGGAAACACCGGGGAGCTGTTTTTT.

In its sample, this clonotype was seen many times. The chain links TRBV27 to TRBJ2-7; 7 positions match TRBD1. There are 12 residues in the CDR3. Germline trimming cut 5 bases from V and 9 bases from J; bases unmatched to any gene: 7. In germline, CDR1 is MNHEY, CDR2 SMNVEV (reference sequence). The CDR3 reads CASSPTGVGQYF. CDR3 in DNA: TGTGCCAGCAGTCCAACAGGGGTTGGGCAGTACTTC.

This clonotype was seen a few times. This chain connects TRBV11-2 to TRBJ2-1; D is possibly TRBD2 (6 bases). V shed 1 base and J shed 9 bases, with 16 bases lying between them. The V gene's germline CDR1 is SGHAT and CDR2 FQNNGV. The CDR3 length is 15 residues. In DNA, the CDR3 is TGTGCCAGCAGCTTAGCGTCTAGCGAGGCGACTGAGCAGTTCTTC. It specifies CASSLASSEATEQFF.

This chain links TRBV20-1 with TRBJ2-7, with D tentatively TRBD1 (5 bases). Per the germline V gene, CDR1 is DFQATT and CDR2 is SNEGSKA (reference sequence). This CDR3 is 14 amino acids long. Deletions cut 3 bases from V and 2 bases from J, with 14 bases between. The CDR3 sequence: CSARFPGSTYEQYF. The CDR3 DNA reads TGCAGTGCTAGGTTCCCAGGGTCTACCTACGAGCAGTACTTC.

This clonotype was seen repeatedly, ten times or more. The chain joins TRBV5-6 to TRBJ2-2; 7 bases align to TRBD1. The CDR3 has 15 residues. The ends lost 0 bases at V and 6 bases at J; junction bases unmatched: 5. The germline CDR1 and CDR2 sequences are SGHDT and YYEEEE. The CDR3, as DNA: TGTGCCAGCAGCTTGGGTCGCAGGGGGTCCGGGGAGCTGTTTTTT. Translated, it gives CASSLGRRGSGELFF. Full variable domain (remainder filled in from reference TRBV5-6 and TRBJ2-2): DAGVTQSPTHLIKTRGQQVTLRCSPKSGHDTVSWYQQALGQGPQFIFQYYEEEERQRGNFPDRFSGHQFPNYSSELNVNALLLGDSALYLCASSLGRRGSGELFFGEGSRLTVL.

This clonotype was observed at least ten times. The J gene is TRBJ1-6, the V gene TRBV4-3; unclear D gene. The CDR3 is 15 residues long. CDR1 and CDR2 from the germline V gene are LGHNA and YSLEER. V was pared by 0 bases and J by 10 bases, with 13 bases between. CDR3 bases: TGCGCCAGCAGCCAAGATTCAGGCCCGAGGTCACCCCTCCACTTT. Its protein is CASSQDSGPRSPLHF.

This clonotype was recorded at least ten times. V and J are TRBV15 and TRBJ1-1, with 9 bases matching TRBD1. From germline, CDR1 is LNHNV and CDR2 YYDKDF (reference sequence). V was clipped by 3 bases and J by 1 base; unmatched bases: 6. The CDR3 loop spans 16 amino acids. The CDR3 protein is CATSSVPGQGNTEAFF. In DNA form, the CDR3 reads TGTGCCACCAGCAGTGTACCGGGACAGGGGAACACTGAAGCTTTCTTT.

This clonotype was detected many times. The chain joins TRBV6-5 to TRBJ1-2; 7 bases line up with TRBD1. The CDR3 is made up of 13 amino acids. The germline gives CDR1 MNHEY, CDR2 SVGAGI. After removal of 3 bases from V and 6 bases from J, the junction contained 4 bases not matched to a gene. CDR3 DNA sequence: TGTGCCAGCAGTTATGGGACAGAAAATGGCTACACCTTC. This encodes CASSYGTENGYTF.

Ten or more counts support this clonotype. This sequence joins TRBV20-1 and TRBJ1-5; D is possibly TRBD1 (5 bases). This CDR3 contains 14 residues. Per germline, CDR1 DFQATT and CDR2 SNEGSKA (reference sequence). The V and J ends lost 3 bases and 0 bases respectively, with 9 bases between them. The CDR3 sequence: CSASGGASNQPQHF. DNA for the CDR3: TGCAGTGCTAGTGGGGGAGCTAGCAATCAGCCCCAGCATTTT.

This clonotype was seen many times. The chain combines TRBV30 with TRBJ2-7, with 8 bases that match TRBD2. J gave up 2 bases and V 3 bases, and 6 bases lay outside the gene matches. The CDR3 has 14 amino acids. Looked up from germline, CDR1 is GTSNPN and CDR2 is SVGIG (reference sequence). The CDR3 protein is CAWSWTSPTYEQYF. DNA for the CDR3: TGTGCCTGGAGCTGGACTAGCCCTACCTACGAGCAGTACTTC.

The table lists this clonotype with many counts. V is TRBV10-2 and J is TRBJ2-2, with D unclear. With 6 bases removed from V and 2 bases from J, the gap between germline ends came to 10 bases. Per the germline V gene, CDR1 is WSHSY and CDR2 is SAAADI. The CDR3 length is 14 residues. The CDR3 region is CASRATSNTGELFF. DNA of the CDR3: TGCGCCAGCAGAGCTACGTCCAACACCGGGGAGCTGTTTTTT.

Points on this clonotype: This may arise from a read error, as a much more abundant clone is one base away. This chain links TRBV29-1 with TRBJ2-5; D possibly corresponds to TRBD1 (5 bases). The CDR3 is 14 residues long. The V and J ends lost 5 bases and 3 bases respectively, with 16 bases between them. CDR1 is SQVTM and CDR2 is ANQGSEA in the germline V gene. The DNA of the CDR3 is TGCAGCGTTACTTGGGGCCAGCTGGAAGAGACCCAGTACTTC. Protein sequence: CSVTWGQLEETQYF.

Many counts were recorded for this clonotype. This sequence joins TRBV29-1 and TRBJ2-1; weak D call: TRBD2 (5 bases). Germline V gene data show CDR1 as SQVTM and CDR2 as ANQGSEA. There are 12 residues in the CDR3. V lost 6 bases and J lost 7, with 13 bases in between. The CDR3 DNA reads TGCAGCGTACGGGATTTTGGGAATGAGCAGTTCTTC. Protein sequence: CSVRDFGNEQFF.

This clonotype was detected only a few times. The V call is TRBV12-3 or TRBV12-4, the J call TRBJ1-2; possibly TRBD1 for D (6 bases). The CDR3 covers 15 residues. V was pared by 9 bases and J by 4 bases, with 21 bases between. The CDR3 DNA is TGTGCCAGTCTCCTATCCTCGAGGGGGGTCTATGGCTACACCTTC. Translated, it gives CASLLSSRGVYGYTF.

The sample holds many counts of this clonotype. The DNA of the CDR3 is TGTGCCATCAGTGACGACCCGATTAATCAGCCCCAGCATTTT. Protein product: CAISDDPINQPQHF. The chain uses TRBV10-3 and TRBJ1-5, with D unresolved. Germline V gene data show CDR1 as ENHRY and CDR2 as SYGVKD. There are 14 residues in the CDR3. Trimming cost V 3 bases and J 4 bases, with 10 bases left between them.

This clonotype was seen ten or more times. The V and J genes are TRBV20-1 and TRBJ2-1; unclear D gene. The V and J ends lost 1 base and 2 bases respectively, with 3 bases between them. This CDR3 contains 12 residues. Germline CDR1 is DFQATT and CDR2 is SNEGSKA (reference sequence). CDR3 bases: TGCAGTGCTAGAGTTCCCTACAATGAGCAGTTCTTC. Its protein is CSARVPYNEQFF.

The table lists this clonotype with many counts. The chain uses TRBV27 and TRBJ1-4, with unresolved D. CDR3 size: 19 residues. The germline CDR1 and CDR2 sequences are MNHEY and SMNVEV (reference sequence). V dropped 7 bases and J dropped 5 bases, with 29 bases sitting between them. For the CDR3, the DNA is TGTGCCAGCAAAGCACGCTTCAAAGGTTTAGACGGCCCAAATGAAAAACTGTTTTTT. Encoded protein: CASKARFKGLDGPNEKLFF.

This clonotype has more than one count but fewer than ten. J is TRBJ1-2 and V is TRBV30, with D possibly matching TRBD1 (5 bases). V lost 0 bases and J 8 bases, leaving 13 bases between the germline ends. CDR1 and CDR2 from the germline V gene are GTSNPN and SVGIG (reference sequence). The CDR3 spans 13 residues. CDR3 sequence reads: CAWSVSGALGYTF. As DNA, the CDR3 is TGTGCCTGGAGTGTAAGCGGGGCCCTGGGCTACACCTTC.

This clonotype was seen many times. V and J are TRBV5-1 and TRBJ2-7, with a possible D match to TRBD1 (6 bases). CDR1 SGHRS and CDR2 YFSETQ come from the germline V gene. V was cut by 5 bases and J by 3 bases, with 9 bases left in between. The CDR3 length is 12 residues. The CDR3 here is CASRTDSYEQYF. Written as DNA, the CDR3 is TGCGCCAGCAGAACGGACAGCTACGAGCAGTACTTC.

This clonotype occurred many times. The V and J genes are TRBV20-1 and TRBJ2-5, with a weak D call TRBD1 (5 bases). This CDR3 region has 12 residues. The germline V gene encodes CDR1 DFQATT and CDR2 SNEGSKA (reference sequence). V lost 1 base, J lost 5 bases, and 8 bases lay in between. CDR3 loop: CSARGTFETQYF. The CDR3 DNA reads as TGCAGTGCTAGAGGGACATTTGAGACCCAGTACTTC.

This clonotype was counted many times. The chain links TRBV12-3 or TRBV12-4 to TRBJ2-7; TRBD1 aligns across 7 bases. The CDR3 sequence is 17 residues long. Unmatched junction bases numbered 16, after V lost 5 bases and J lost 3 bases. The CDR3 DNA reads TGTGCCAGCAGTCCTAAGGTGGGGACAGTGCCCTACTACGAGCAGTACTTC. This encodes CASSPKVGTVPYYEQYF.